One sample yielded the 7 T cell receptor beta chains listed below, sequenced in a study of T cell responses to AZD1222 COVID-19 vaccine. Clones were sequenced by immunoSEQ multiplex PCR, and TCRdb holds only the in-frame ones, with some missing. The sample records 100,000 to 150,000 clones, 85% to 95% being singletons. The sequenced sample was peripheral blood, obtained on day 0 of AZD1222 vaccination. These receptors originate from an adult in good health.

The rearrangement links TRBV18 to TRBJ1-6; possible D gene TRBD1, 5 bases. The germline V gene has CDR1 KGHSH and CDR2 LQKENI. The V gene lost 3 bases and the J gene lost 5 bases, with 5 bases spanning the gap. The CDR3 is made up of 13 amino acids. The CDR3: CASSPRDNSPLHF. The CDR3 nucleotides read TGTGCCAGCTCACCCAGGGATAATTCACCCCTCCACTTT.

The rearrangement uses TRBV11-3 and TRBJ2-1, with TRBD1 as a possible D gene (6 bases). CDR1 and CDR2 (germline): SGHNT, YENEEA. The V end lost 5 bases, the J end lost 0 bases, and 11 bases lay between the germline ends. This CDR3 is 15 amino acids long. The CDR3 DNA is TGTGCCAGCAGCGTTACAGGGAGCTCCTACAATGAGCAGTTCTTC. As protein: CASSVTGSSYNEQFF.

This sequence joins TRBV18 and TRBJ1-1; D may be TRBD1 (6 bases). Trimming took off 3 bases at V and 1 base at J, with 12 bases between the two ends. The CDR3 sequence is 15 residues long. Germline CDR1 is KGHSH and CDR2 is LQKENI. The CDR3 region is CASSPQGLSNTEAFF. The CDR3 nucleotides are TGTGCCAGCTCACCCCAGGGGCTATCGAACACTGAAGCTTTCTTT.

The genes are TRBV12-5 and TRBJ2-7; D is undetermined. Germline lookup yields CDR1 LGHNT and CDR2 FRNRAP. The CDR3 spans 14 residues. V was cut by 4 bases and J by 3 bases, with 13 bases left in between. CDR3 sequence (DNA): TGTGCTAGTGGTTCCGACGGATACGACTACGAGCAGTACTTC. Its translation: CASGSDGYDYEQYF.

V and J are TRBV7-8 and TRBJ2-3; D might be TRBD2 (5 bases). CDR1 and CDR2 from the germline V gene are SGHVS and FQNEAQ. Deletions cut 1 base from V and 0 bases from J, with 11 bases between. The CDR3 is made up of 16 amino acids. This CDR3 reads CASSLVPGTSTDTQYF. DNA for the CDR3: TGTGCCAGCAGCTTAGTTCCGGGAACAAGCACAGATACGCAGTATTTT.

The V call is TRBV9, the J call TRBJ2-6, with D maybe TRBD1 (6 bases). V shed 0 bases and J shed 3 bases, with 13 bases lying between them. Germline CDR1 and CDR2: SGDLS and YYNGEE. The CDR3 consists of 17 residues. CDR3 nucleotide sequence: TGTGCCAGCAGCGTAGGAGCAGGGGACGTTGGGGCCAACGTCCTGACTTTC. Translated: CASSVGAGDVGANVLTF.

This clone was seen only a few times. CDR3 amino acids: CASSKRLADTDTQYF. The CDR3 DNA follows: TGTGCCAGCAGCAAAAGATTAGCGGACACAGATACGCAGTATTTT. The chain carries TRBV5-4 and TRBJ2-3; D might be TRBD2 (6 bases). CDR1 is SGHNT, CDR2 YYREEE, per germline (reference sequence). This CDR3 has 15 residues. V gave up 4 bases and J gave up 2 bases, with 14 bases separating them.